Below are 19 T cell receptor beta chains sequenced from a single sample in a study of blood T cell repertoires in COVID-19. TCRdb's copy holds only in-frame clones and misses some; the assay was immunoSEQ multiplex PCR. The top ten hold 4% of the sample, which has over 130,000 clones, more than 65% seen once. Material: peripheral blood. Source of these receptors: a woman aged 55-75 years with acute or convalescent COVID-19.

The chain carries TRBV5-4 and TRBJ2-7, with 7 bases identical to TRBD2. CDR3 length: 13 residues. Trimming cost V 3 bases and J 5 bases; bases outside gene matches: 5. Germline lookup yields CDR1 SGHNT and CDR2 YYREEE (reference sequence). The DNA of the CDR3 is TGTGCCAGCAGCTGGGGGGGTTCCAACGAGCAGTACTTC. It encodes CASSWGGSNEQYF. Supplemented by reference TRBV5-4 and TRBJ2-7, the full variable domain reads ETGVTQSPTHLIKTRGQQVTLRCSSQSGHNTVSWYQQALGQGPQFIFQYYREEENGRGNFPPRFSGLQFPNYSSELNVNALELDDSALYLCASSWGGSNEQYFGPGTRLTVT.

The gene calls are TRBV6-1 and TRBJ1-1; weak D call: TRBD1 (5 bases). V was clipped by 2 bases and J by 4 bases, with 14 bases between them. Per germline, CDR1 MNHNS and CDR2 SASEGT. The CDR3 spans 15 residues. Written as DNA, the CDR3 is TGTGCCAGCAGTGAACTGGCAGGGTCGATCACTGAAGCTTTCTTT. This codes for CASSELAGSITEAFF.

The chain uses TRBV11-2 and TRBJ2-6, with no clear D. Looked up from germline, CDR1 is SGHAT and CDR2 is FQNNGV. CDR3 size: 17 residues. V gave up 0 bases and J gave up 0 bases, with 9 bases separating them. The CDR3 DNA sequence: TGTGCCAGCAGCTTAGAGGGCAGCAGCTCTGGGGCCAACGTCCTGACTTTC. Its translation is CASSLEGSSSGANVLTF.

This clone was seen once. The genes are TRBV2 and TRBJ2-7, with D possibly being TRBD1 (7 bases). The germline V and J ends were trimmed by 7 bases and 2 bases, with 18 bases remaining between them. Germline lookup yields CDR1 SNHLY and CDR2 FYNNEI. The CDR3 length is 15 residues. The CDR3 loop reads CASNEAQGGPYEQYF. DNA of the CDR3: TGTGCCAGCAACGAGGCGCAGGGGGGACCCTACGAGCAGTACTTC.

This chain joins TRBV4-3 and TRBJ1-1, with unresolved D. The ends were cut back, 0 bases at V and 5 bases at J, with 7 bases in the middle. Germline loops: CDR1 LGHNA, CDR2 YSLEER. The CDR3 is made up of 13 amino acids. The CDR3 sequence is CASSQDQLTEAFF. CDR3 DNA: TGCGCCAGCAGCCAAGATCAGTTGACTGAAGCTTTCTTT.

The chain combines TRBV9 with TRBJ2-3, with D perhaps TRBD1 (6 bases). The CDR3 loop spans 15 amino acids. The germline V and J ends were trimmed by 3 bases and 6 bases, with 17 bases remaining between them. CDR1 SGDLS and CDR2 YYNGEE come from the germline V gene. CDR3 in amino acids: CASSATGVAGDTQYF. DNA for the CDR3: TGTGCCAGCAGCGCGACAGGTGTTGCTGGGGATACGCAGTATTTT.

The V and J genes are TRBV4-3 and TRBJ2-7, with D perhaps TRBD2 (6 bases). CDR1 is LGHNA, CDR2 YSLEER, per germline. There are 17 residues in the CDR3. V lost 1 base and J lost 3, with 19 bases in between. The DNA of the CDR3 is TGCGCCAGCAGCCAAGTTTGGGCGGCCGGGGGACGCTACGAGCAGTACTTC. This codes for CASSQVWAAGGRYEQYF.

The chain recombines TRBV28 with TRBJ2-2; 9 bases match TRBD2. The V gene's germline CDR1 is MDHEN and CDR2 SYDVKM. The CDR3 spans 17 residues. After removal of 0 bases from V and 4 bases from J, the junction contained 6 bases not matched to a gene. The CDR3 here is CASSLWGLAGLTGELFF. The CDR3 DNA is TGTGCCAGCAGTTTATGGGGGCTAGCGGGACTCACCGGGGAGCTGTTTTTT.

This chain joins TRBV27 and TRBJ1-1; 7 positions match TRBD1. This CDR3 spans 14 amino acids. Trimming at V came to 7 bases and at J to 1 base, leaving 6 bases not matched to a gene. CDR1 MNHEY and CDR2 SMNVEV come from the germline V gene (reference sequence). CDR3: CASNRQGPNTEAFF. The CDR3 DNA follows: TGTGCCAGCAACAGACAGGGCCCGAACACTGAAGCTTTCTTT.

The CDR3 loop is CASSLAIYTEAFF. For the CDR3, the DNA is TGTGCCAGCAGCTTAGCAATTTACACTGAAGCTTTCTTT. The chain recombines TRBV11-2 with TRBJ1-1; the D is unclear. The CDR3 has 13 residues. V gave up 1 base and J gave up 3 bases, with 6 bases separating them. Germline V gene lookup returns CDR1 SGHAT and CDR2 FQNNGV.

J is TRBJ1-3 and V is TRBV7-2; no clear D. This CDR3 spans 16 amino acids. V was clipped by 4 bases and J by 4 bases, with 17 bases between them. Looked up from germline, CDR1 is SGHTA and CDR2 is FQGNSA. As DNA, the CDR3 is TGTGCCAGCAGCTCCTCTTCTCCTACCACCGGAAACACCATATATTTT. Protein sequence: CASSSSSPTTGNTIYF.

The CDR3 bases are TGCAGTGCTCCTCCAGGGAGGGGCTACACCTTC. It is translated as CSAPPGRGYTF. The rearrangement joins TRBV20-1 to TRBJ1-2; possibly TRBD1 for D (5 bases). CDR3 length: 11 amino acids. The ends were cut back, 5 bases at V and 8 bases at J, with 12 bases in the middle. In germline, CDR1 is DFQATT, CDR2 SNEGSKA (reference sequence).

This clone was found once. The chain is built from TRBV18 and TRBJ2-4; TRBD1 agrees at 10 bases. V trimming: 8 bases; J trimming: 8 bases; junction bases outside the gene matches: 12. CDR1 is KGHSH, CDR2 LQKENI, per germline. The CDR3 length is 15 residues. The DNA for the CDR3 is TGTGCCAGCGCCCCGACAGGGGGCGCGTTGGACATTCAGTACTTC. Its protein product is CASAPTGGALDIQYF.

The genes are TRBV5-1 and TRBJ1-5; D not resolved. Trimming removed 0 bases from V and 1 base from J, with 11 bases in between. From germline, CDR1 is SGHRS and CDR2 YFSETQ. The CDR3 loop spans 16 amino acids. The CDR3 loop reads CASSLGAAGSNQPQHF. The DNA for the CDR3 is TGCGCCAGCAGCTTGGGAGCGGCGGGCAGCAATCAGCCCCAGCATTTT.

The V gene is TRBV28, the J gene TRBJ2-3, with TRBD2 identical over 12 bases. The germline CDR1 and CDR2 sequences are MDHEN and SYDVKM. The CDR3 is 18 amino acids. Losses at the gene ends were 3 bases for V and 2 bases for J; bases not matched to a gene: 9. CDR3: CASSFSWLAGGYTDTQYF. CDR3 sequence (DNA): TGTGCCAGCAGTTTTAGCTGGCTAGCGGGAGGGTACACAGATACGCAGTATTTT.

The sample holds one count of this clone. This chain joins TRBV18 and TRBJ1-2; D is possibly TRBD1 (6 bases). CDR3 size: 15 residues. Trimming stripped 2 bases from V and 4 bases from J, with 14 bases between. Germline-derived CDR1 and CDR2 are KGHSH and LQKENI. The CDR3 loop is CASSPSQAGAYGYTF. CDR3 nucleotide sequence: TGTGCCAGCTCACCATCGCAGGCGGGGGCCTATGGCTACACCTTC. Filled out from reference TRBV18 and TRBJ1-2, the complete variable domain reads NAGVMQNPRHLVRRRGQEARLRCSPMKGHSHVYWYRQLPEEGLKFMVYLQKENIIDESGMPKERFSAEFPKEGPSILRIQQVVRGDSAAYFCASSPSQAGAYGYTFGSGTRLTVV.

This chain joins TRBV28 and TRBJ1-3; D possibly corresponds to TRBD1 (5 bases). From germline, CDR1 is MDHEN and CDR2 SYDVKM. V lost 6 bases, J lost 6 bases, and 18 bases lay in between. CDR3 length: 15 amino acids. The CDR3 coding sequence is TGTGCCAGCAGCTCCGACGGGGGGAACGAAAACACCATATATTTT. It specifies CASSSDGGNENTIYF.

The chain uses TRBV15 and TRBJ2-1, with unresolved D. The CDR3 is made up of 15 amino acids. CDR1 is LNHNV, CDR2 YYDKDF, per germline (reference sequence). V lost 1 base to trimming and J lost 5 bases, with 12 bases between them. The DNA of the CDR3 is TGTGCCACCAGCAGAGGGAACTACCGGCACAATGAGCAGTTCTTC. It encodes CATSRGNYRHNEQFF.

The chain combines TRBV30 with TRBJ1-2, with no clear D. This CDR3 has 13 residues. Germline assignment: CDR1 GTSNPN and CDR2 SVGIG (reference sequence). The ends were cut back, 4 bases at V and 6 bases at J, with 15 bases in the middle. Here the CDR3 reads CAWKIFTVDGYTF. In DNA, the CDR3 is TGTGCCTGGAAAATCTTCACGGTTGATGGCTACACCTTC.